This passage covers 6 T cell receptor beta chains from one sample sequenced in a study of T-cell reconstitution after alpha-beta-depleted transplantation in children. Construction of the TCRbeta library involved unique molecular identifiers. TCRdb recomputed calls from the PCR reads with MiXCR, one row per CDR3 protein. The table shows approximately 200,000 distinct CDR3 sequences, with 13% to 15% occurring only once. Sequences were derived from PBMCs from the stem cell graft donor, sampled from the stem cell graft. These receptors originate from a human donor who donated a stem cell graft to a child with acute lymphoblastic leukemia.

In this sample, this clonotype turned up once. CDR3 region: CASSPQMRFIRRPSSYNEQFF. The CDR3 nucleotides read TGTGCCAGCTCACCCCAAATGAGGTTTATTCGGAGGCCGAGCTCCTACAATGAGCAGTTCTTC. The chain uses TRBV18 and TRBJ2-1; TRBD2 might be the D (5 bases). The V and J ends lost 3 bases and 0 bases respectively, with 27 bases between them. There are 21 residues in the CDR3. The germline CDR1 and CDR2 sequences are KGHSH and LQKENI.

The table lists this clonotype with a count of one. V and J are TRBV11-2 and TRBJ1-1; D may be TRBD1 (5 bases). The CDR3 consists of 14 residues. Trimming removed 0 bases from V and 13 bases from J, with 18 bases in between. Germline V gene sequence: CDR1 SGHAT, CDR2 FQNNGV. The chain's CDR3 is CASSLDLTGVKGFF. The CDR3, as DNA: TGTGCCAGCAGCTTAGATCTAACAGGCGTTAAGGGTTTCTTT.

This clonotype was seen many times. V usage is TRBV12-3 or TRBV12-4 and J usage is TRBJ2-1; 8 nucleotides line up with TRBD1. CDR3 size: 16 residues. V shed 1 base, J shed 1 base, and the junction held 3 bases outside the gene matches. The DNA of the CDR3 is TGTGCCAGCAGTTTAGGGGGACAGGTGTCCTACAATGAGCAGTTCTTC. This codes for CASSLGGQVSYNEQFF.

The table lists this clonotype with many counts. V and J are TRBV5-1 and TRBJ1-1, with D hard to call. Between the trimmed V and J ends, which lost 8 bases and 0 bases, there was a span of 11 bases. The CDR3 covers 13 residues. Germline values: CDR1 SGHRS, CDR2 YFSETQ. The CDR3 DNA reads as TGCGCCAGTTCTAACAGCTTGAACACTGAAGCTTTCTTT. It encodes CASSNSLNTEAFF.

This clonotype was observed many times. V is TRBV29-1 and J is TRBJ1-2, with 8 bases fitting TRBD1. The CDR3 covers 14 residues. Germline V gives CDR1 SQVTM, CDR2 ANQGSEA. V lost 0 bases and J lost 6; bases outside the gene matches: 6. The CDR3 region has the DNA TGCAGCGTTGAAGAAGGGACAGGTTTGGATGGCTACACCTTC. This sequence encodes CSVEEGTGLDGYTF.

There are many counts of this clonotype. The V call is TRBV18, the J call TRBJ2-7; D is unresolved. CDR3 length: 11 residues. Germline CDR1 KGHSH, CDR2 LQKENI. The V gene lost 6 bases and the J gene lost 6 bases, with 9 bases spanning the gap. The CDR3 sequence is CASSPGIEQYF. The DNA of the CDR3 is TGTGCCAGCTCGCCTGGGATCGAGCAGTACTTC.